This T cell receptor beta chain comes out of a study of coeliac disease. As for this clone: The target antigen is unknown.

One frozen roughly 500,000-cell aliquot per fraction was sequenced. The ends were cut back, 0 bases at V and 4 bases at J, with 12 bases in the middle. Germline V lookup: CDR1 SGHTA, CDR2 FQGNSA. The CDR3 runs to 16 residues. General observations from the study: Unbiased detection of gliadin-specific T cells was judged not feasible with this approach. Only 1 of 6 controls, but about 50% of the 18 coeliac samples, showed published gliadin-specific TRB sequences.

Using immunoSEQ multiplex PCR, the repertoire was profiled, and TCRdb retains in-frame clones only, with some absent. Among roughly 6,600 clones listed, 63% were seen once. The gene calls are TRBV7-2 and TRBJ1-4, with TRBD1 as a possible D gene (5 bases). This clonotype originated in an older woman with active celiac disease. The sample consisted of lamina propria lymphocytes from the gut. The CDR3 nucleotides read TGTGCCAGCAGCTTAGCTTTGCAGGGAAGTAATGAAAAACTGTTTTTT. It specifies CASSLALQGSNEKLFF.